A single count supports the clone carrying this T cell receptor (beta chain). No antigen is known for it. These data are taken from a study of Ad26.COV2.S vaccination and SARS-CoV-2 variants. The CDR3 length is 17 residues. The V gene end was trimmed by 3 bases and the J gene end by 0 bases; junction bases not matched to a gene: 9. CDR1 is KGHSH and CDR2 is LQKENI in the germline V gene. As to treatment: over 15 received Ad26.COV2.S at low or high dose, single or two shots; a few received placebo; per-sample allocation not given. At day 63 after the first vaccine or placebo injection, samples were drawn. Wuhan-strain spike was delivered by a replication-incompetent Ad26 vector. The data were produced by immunoSEQ multiplex PCR, yet TCRdb's version contains in-frame clones alone and is incomplete. The repertoire holds over 350,000 clones, with 70% to 90% as singletons. Study-level findings and limits: Recipients of either vaccine or placebo displayed similar breadth of non-spike TCRs. Spike-specific TCR breadth was greater after Ad26.COV2.S than placebo.

The sequences come from peripheral blood, collected in a trial of Ad26.COV2.S vaccine versus placebo. The source is a person between 18 and 60 years old who received the Ad26.COV2.S COVID-19 vaccine or a placebo. V and J are TRBV18 and TRBJ2-3; TRBD2 matches at 7 bases. In DNA, the CDR3 is TGTGCCAGCTCACCCTCCTTTAAGCGGGGAAGCACAGATACGCAGTATTTT. Protein: CASSPSFKRGSTDTQYF.